This is a list of T cell receptor beta chains from one sample in a study of T cells in Graves' hyperthyroidism and ophthalmopathy. TCRdb re-called the multiplex PCR reads with MiXCR, one entry per CDR3 protein. This sample carries 450,000 to 600,000 distinct CDR3 sequences, 14% of them seen once, and the ten largest clones take about 15%. The material sequenced was blood. Every receptor here comes from a woman aged 40 to 50 with Graves' hyperthyroidism. Each CDR3 is given with its conserved first and last residue. The D gene is left open where the match is weak. The size entry is marked missing in some rows and otherwise reads once, few, many or a size class.

d_gene: .; v_gene: TRBV28; j_gene: TRBJ2-7; abundance: many; CDR3aa: CASSPGRAYEQYF; CDR3nt: TGTGCCAGCAGTCCGGGACGAGCCTACGAGCAGTACTTC
d_gene: .; v_gene: TRBV28; j_gene: TRBJ2-3; abundance: many; CDR3aa: CASSLSKEGTDTQYF; CDR3nt: TGTGCCAGCAGTTTAAGTAAGGAGGGCACAGATACGCAGTATTTT
d_gene: .; v_gene: TRBV11-3; j_gene: TRBJ2-6; abundance: few; CDR3aa: CASTPRDGGANVLTF; CDR3nt: TGTGCCAGCACTCCTAGGGATGGTGGGGCCAACGTCCTGACTTTC
d_gene: .; v_gene: TRBV29-1; j_gene: TRBJ1-2; abundance: .; CDR3aa: CSVMASTNTNYGYTF; CDR3nt: TGCAGCGTTATGGCCAGCACGAACACCAACTATGGCTACACCTTC
d_gene: .; v_gene: TRBV20-1; j_gene: TRBJ1-1; abundance: many; CDR3aa: CSAHRESNTEAFF; CDR3nt: TGCAGTGCTCACAGGGAGTCTAACACTGAAGCTTTCTTT
d_gene: .; v_gene: TRBV6-2/TRBV6-3; j_gene: TRBJ2-5; abundance: few; CDR3aa: CASSYPWGRQETQYF; CDR3nt: TGTGCCAGCAGTTACCCATGGGGGAGGCAAGAGACCCAGTACTTC
d_gene: .; v_gene: TRBV6-2/TRBV6-3; j_gene: TRBJ2-2; abundance: many; CDR3aa: CASRARGGTGELFF; CDR3nt: TGTGCCAGCAGAGCTAGGGGTGGCACCGGGGAGCTGTTTTTT
d_gene: .; v_gene: TRBV5-1; j_gene: TRBJ2-1; abundance: many; CDR3aa: CASSPPDLGGDEQFF; CDR3nt: TGCGCCAGCAGCCCCCCGGACCTAGGGGGTGATGAGCAGTTCTTC
d_gene: TRBD2; v_gene: TRBV20-1; j_gene: TRBJ2-3; abundance: many; CDR3aa: CSALVLAEGKDTQYF; CDR3nt: TGCAGTGCTCTCGTTCTAGCGGAGGGGAAAGATACGCAGTATTTT
d_gene: .; v_gene: TRBV20-1; j_gene: TRBJ2-3; abundance: many; CDR3aa: CSARDGRGTDTQYF; CDR3nt: TGCAGTGCTAGAGATGGTCGGGGCACAGATACGCAGTATTTT
d_gene: .; v_gene: TRBV15; j_gene: TRBJ1-4; abundance: many; CDR3aa: CATSREGGGTLFF; CDR3nt: TGTGCCACCAGCAGAGAAGGAGGGGGTACCCTGTTTTTT
d_gene: TRBD1; v_gene: TRBV20-1; j_gene: TRBJ2-1; abundance: many; CDR3aa: CSARIQGAGSYNEQFF; CDR3nt: TGCAGTGCTCGAATACAGGGGGCGGGATCCTACAATGAGCAGTTCTTC
d_gene: TRBD2; v_gene: TRBV7-9; j_gene: TRBJ2-5; abundance: many; CDR3aa: CASSAIAGGLETQYF; CDR3nt: TGTGCCAGCAGCGCGATAGCGGGAGGGTTGGAGACCCAGTACTTC
d_gene: TRBD1; v_gene: TRBV18; j_gene: TRBJ2-3; abundance: few; CDR3aa: CASFGQGRTDTQYF; CDR3nt: TGTGCCAGCTTCGGACAGGGGCGCACAGATACGCAGTATTTT
d_gene: .; v_gene: TRBV6-1; j_gene: TRBJ2-7; abundance: many; CDR3aa: CAIGRTVYPYEQYF; CDR3nt: TGTGCCATCGGACGGACAGTTTACCCCTACGAGCAGTACTTC
d_gene: .; v_gene: TRBV6-1; j_gene: TRBJ2-3; abundance: few; CDR3aa: CASSDLYQLTDTQYF; CDR3nt: TGTGCCAGCAGTGATCTTTACCAGCTTACAGATACGCAGTATTTT
d_gene: .; v_gene: TRBV7-8; j_gene: TRBJ2-7; abundance: .; CDR3aa: CASSPGTQGYYEQYF; CDR3nt: TGTGCCAGCAGCCCCGGGACCCAGGGCTACTACGAGCAGTACTTC